The clone carrying this T cell receptor (beta chain) showed up just once. Its antigen is unknown. The sample's time point: pretreatment peripheral blood. The sample belongs to a study of PD-L1 blockade in urothelial cancer. Study details: In terms of prior chemotherapy, patients had received 0 to 3 regimens. A median around 140,000 T cells were found in blood samples. Findings and caveats of the study: Clones that were tumor-associated expanded more in the blood of durable-benefit patients at 3 weeks.

Spiking of synthetic TCR analog templates was performed in each PCR. Sequencing was performed with immunoSEQ multiplex PCR; in TCRdb, only in-frame clones are kept and a portion is missing. The sample holds about 72,000 clones; almost 90% are singletons and the top ten take approximately 5%. CDR1 is SGHRS and CDR2 is YFSETQ in the germline V gene. The V and J ends lost 4 bases and 2 bases, in that order; junction bases with no gene match: 6. CDR3 size: 16 residues. The chain has TRBV5-1 and TRBJ2-3; TRBD2 agrees at 11 bases. The specimen comprised PBMCs, sampled around atezolizumab (anti-PD-L1) treatment. The sequence was collected from a man in his 70s with urothelial cancer. DNA for the CDR3: TGCGCCAGCAGCCCGGGACTAGCGGCCTCCACAGATACGCAGTATTTT. This encodes CASSPGLAASTDTQYF.